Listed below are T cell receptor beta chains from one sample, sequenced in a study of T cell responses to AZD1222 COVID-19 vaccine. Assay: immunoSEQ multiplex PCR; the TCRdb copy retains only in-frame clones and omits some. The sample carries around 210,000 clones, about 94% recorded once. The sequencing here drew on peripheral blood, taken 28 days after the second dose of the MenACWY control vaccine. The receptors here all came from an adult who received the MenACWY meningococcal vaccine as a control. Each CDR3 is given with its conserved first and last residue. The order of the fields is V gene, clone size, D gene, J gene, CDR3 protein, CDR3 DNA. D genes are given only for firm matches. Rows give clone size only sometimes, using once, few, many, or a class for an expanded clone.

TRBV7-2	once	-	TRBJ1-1	CASSLVMSLNTEAFF	TGTGCCAGCAGCTTAGTAATGTCTTTGAACACTGAAGCTTTCTTT
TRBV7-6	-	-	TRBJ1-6	CASSFGTGPNSPLHF	TGTGCCAGCAGCTTCGGTACGGGCCCCAATTCACCCCTCCACTTT
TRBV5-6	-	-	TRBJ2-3	CASSLEVSTDTQYF	TGTGCCAGCAGCTTAGAGGTTAGCACAGATACGCAGTATTTT
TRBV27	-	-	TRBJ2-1	CASSFSVSSYNEQFF	TGTGCCAGCAGTTTTAGCGTAAGCTCCTACAATGAGCAGTTCTTC
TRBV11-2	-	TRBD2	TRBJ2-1	CASSPPLAGGLNEQFF	TGTGCCAGCAGTCCGCCCCTAGCGGGAGGACTCAATGAGCAGTTCTTC
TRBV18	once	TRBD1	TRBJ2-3	CASSPTPGTGLDTQYF	TGTGCCAGCTCCCCCACCCCCGGGACAGGGTTGGATACGCAGTATTTT
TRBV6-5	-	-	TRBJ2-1	CASSYGGVLGEQFF	TGTGCCAGCAGTTACGGCGGGGTGCTCGGTGAGCAGTTCTTC
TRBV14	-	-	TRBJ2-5	CASSQGGGKSETQYF	TGTGCCAGCAGCCAAGGTGGCGGCAAGAGCGAGACCCAGTACTTC
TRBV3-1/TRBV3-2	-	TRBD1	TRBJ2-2	CASSQRQGIGELFF	TGTGCCAGCAGCCAGAGACAGGGGATCGGGGAGCTGTTTTTT
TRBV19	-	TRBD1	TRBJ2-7	CASSLGQGAGEQYF	TGTGCCAGTAGTTTGGGACAGGGGGCAGGTGAGCAGTACTTC
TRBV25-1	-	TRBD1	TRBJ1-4	CASSRGTAPNEKLFF	TGTGCCAGCAGTAGAGGGACAGCACCTAATGAAAAACTGTTTTTT
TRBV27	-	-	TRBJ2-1	CARLLISYNEQFF	TGTGCCAGATTACTTATCTCCTACAATGAGCAGTTCTTC
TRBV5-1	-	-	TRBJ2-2	CASSFGGAGELFF	TGCGCCAGCAGCTTTGGTGGAGCCGGGGAGCTGTTTTTT
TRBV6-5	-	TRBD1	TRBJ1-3	CASRKTGVGNTIYF	TGTGCCAGCAGAAAAACAGGGGTTGGAAACACCATATATTTT
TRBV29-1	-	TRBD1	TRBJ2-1	CSVEVGDRREQFF	TGCAGCGTTGAAGTTGGGGACAGGCGTGAGCAGTTCTTC
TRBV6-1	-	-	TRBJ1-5	CASSESGQLNQPQHF	TGTGCCAGCAGTGAATCCGGGCAGCTCAATCAGCCCCAGCATTTT
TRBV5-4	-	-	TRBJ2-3	CASSLGPGGEVDTQYF	TGTGCCAGCAGCTTGGGCCCGGGGGGCGAGGTGGATACGCAGTATTTT
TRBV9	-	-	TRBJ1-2	CASSVAQGDYGYTF	TGTGCCAGCAGCGTAGCTCAGGGAGACTATGGCTACACCTTC
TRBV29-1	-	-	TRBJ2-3	CSGRQGVGTDTQYF	TGCAGCGGACGACAAGGGGTAGGGACAGATACGCAGTATTTT
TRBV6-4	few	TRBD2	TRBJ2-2	CASSDRTRGNTGELFF	TGTGCCAGCAGTGACCGGACTAGGGGGAACACCGGGGAGCTGTTTTTT
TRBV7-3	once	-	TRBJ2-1	CASSLTAKAYNEQFF	TGTGCCAGCAGCTTAACGGCAAAAGCCTACAATGAGCAGTTCTTC
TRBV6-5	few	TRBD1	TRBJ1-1	CASSFRGSTEAFF	TGTGCCAGCAGTTTCAGGGGGTCAACTGAAGCTTTCTTT
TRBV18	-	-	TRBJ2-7	CASSPGTGSYEQYF	TGTGCCAGCTCTCCGGGGACGGGATCCTACGAGCAGTACTTC
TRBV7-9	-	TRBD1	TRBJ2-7	CASSLESGGHEQYF	TGTGCCAGCAGCTTAGAGTCAGGGGGCCACGAGCAGTACTTC
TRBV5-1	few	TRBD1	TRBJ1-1	CASSLAGTGNTEAFF	TGCGCCAGCAGCTTGGCCGGGACAGGGAACACTGAAGCTTTCTTT
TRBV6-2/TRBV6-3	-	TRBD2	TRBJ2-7	CASSHGLAGGVSYEQYF	TGTGCCAGCAGTCACGGACTAGCGGGGGGGGTCTCCTACGAGCAGTACTTC
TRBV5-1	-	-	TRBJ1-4	CASSLGPGRFEKLFF	TGCGCCAGCAGCTTGGGCCCGGGGCGGTTTGAAAAACTGTTTTTT
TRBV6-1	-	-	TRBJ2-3	CASSEEGGASTDTQYF	TGTGCCAGCAGTGAAGAGGGGGGGGCTAGCACAGATACGCAGTATTTT
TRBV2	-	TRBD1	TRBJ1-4	CASSDRQGQNEKLFF	TGTGCCAGCAGTGACCGACAGGGACAGAATGAAAAACTGTTTTTT
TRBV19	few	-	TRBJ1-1	CASRFRTAKNTEAFF	TGTGCCAGTAGATTTCGGACAGCGAAGAACACTGAAGCTTTCTTT
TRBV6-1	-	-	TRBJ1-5	CASSEGRNNQPQHF	TGTGCCAGCAGTGAGGGCAGAAACAATCAGCCCCAGCATTTT
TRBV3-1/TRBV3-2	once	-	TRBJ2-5	CASSQGVGAQYF	TGTGCCAGCAGCCAAGGGGTGGGTGCCCAGTACTTC
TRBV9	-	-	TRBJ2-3	CASSLFGLASDTQYF	TGTGCCAGCAGCCTCTTTGGGCTAGCATCAGATACGCAGTATTTT
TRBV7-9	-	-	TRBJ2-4	CASSLAQELENIQYF	TGTGCCAGCAGCTTAGCACAGGAGTTAGAAAACATTCAGTACTTC
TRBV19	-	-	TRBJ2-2	CASPQGQWTGELFF	TGTGCCAGCCCTCAAGGACAGTGGACCGGGGAGCTGTTTTTT
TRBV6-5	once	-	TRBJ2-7	CASSYSLGREFYEQYF	TGTGCCAGCAGTTACTCGCTTGGCAGGGAGTTCTACGAGCAGTACTTC
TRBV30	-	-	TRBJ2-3	CAWSLGRGTDTQYF	TGTGCCTGGAGTTTGGGTCGGGGCACAGATACGCAGTATTTT
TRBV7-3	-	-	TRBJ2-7	CASSSQGGYEQYF	TGTGCCAGCAGCTCCCAGGGGGGCTACGAGCAGTACTTC
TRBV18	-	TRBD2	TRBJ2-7	CASSPQGLAGGEQYF	TGTGCCAGCTCACCACAGGGACTAGCGGGAGGCGAGCAGTACTTC
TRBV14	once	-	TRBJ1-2	CASSQGSAGYTF	TGTGCCAGCAGCCAAGGGTCCGCGGGCTACACCTTC
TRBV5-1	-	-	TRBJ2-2	CASSLEVWGTGELFF	TGCGCCAGCAGCTTGGAGGTATGGGGCACCGGGGAGCTGTTTTTT
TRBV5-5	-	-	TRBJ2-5	CASSLAPGSETQYF	TGTGCCAGCAGCTTGGCCCCCGGAAGTGAGACCCAGTACTTC
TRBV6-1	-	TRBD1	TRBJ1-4	CASNRDRGEKLFF	TGTGCCAGCAATCGGGACAGGGGGGAAAAACTGTTTTTT
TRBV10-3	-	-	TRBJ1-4	CATRGRTIEDEKLFF	TGTGCCACCAGGGGTCGAACAATTGAGGACGAAAAACTGTTTTTT
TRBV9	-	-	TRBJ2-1	CASSPDPRGPGNEQFF	TGTGCCAGCAGCCCTGATCCCCGGGGGCCGGGGAATGAGCAGTTCTTC
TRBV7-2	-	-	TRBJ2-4	CASSLAGSLNIQYF	TGTGCCAGCAGCTTAGCGGGGTCTTTGAACATTCAGTACTTC
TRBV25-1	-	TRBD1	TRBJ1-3	CASSEWDSSPGNTIYF	TGTGCCAGCAGTGAATGGGACAGTAGCCCTGGAAACACCATATATTTT
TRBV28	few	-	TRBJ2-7	CASSLFRGGQENSYEQYF	TGTGCCAGCAGTTTATTTCGGGGGGGACAGGAAAATTCCTACGAGCAGTACTTC
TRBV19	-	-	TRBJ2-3	CASSTQEQNTDTQYF	TGTGCCAGTAGTACCCAGGAGCAGAACACAGATACGCAGTATTTT
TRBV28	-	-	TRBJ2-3	CASSLGLVTDTQYF	TGTGCCAGCAGTTTGGGCCTTGTCACAGATACGCAGTATTTT
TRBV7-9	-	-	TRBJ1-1	CASSLGWTENTEAFF	TGTGCCAGCAGCTTAGGCTGGACAGAGAACACTGAAGCTTTCTTT